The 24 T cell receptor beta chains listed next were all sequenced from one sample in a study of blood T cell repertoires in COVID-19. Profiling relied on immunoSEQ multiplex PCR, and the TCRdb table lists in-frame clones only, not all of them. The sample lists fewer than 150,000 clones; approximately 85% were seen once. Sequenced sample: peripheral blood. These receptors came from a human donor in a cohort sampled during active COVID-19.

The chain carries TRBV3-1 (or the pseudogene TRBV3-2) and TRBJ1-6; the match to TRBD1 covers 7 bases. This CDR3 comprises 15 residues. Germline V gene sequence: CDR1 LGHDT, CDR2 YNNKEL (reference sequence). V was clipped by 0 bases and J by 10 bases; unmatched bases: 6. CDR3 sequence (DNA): TGTGCCAGCAGCCAAGATCCCAGGGGGAGCTCACCCCTCCACTTT. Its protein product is CASSQDPRGSSPLHF.

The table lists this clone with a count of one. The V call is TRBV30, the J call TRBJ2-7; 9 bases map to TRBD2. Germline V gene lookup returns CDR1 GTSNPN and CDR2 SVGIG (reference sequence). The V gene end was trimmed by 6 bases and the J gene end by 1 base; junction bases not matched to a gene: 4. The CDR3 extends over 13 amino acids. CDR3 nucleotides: TGTGCCTGCCGTAGCGGGGGATCCTACGAGCAGTACTTC. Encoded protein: CACRSGGSYEQYF.

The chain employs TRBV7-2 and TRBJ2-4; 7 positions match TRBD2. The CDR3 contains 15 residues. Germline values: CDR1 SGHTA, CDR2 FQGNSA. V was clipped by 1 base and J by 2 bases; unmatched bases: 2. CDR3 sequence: CASSLGGGSKNIQYF. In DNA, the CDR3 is TGTGCCAGCAGCTTAGGGGGAGGGTCCAAAAACATTCAGTACTTC.

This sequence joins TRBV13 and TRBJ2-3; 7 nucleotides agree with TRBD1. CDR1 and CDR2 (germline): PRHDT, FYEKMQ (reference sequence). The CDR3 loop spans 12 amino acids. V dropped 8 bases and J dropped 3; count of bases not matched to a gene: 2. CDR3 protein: CASAGGTDTQYF. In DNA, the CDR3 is TGTGCCAGCGCAGGGGGAACAGATACGCAGTATTTT.

The CDR3 nucleotides read TGTGCCAGCAGCGTAGAGCTGAGGGAACAGAGTGGAAACACCATATATTTT. Residues: CASSVELREQSGNTIYF. The chain has TRBV9 and TRBJ1-3, with no clear D. This CDR3 contains 17 residues. Trimming took 0 bases from V and 3 from J, leaving 16 bases between them. From germline, CDR1 is SGDLS and CDR2 YYNGEE. The full variable domain, rest sourced from reference TRBV9 and TRBJ1-3, is DSGVTQTPKHLITATGQRVTLRCSPRSGDLSVYWYQQSLDQGLQFLIQYYNGEERAKGNILERFSAQQFPDLHSELNLSSLELGDSALYFCASSVELREQSGNTIYFGEGSWLTVV.

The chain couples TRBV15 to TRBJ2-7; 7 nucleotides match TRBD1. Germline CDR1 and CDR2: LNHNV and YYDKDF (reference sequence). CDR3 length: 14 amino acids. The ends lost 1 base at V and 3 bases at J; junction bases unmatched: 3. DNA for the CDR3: TGTGCCACCAGCAGAGGAGCAGGGGGCTACGAGCAGTACTTC. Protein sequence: CATSRGAGGYEQYF.

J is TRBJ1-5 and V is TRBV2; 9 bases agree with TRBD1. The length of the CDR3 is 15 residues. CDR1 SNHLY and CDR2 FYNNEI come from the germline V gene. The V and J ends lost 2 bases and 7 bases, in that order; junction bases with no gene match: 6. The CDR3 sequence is CASSELTGGHQPQHF. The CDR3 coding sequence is TGTGCCAGCAGTGAATTGACAGGGGGACACCAGCCCCAGCATTTT.

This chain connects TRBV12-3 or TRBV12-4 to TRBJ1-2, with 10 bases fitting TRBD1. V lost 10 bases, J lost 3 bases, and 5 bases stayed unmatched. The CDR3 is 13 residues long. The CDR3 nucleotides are TGTGCCACCTCCGGGACAGGGGACTATGGCTACACCTTC. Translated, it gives CATSGTGDYGYTF.

CDR3 amino acids: CASSQQGGSEKLFF. The CDR3 DNA reads TGTGCCAGCAGCCAACAGGGAGGGAGTGAAAAACTGTTTTTT. The rearrangement links TRBV7-9 to TRBJ1-4, with D possibly being TRBD1 (6 bases). V was pared by 5 bases and J by 7 bases, with 14 bases between. This CDR3 comprises 14 residues. The germline V gene has CDR1 SEHNR and CDR2 FQNEAQ (reference sequence).

The DNA for the CDR3 is TGTGCCTGGAGTATCGAGCTGGGGGGAGAGACCCAGTACTTC. This codes for CAWSIELGGETQYF. The chain has TRBV30 and TRBJ2-5; D perhaps matches TRBD2 (6 bases). Trimming shortened V by 2 bases and J by 4 bases, and 14 bases separated the two germline ends. In germline, CDR1 is GTSNPN, CDR2 SVGIG (reference sequence). The CDR3 loop spans 14 amino acids. The full variable domain, with the rest looked up from reference TRBV30 and TRBJ2-5, is SQTIHQWPATLVQPVGSPLSLECTVEGTSNPNLYWYRQAAGRGLQLLFYSVGIGQISSEVPQNLSASRPQDRQFILSSKKLLLSDSGFYLCAWSIELGGETQYFGPGTRLLVL.

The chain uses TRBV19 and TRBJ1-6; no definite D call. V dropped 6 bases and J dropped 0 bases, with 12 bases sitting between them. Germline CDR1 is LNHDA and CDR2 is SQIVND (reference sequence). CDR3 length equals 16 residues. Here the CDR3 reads CASSSTGSSYNSPLHF. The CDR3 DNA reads TGTGCCAGTAGCTCGACTGGAAGCTCCTATAATTCACCCCTCCACTTT.

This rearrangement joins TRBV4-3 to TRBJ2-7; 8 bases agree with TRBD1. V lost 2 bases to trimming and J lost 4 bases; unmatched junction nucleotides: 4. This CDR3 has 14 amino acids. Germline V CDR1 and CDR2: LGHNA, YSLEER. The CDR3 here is CASSQNTGGYEQYF. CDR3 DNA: TGCGCCAGCAGCCAAAATACAGGGGGTTACGAGCAGTACTTC.

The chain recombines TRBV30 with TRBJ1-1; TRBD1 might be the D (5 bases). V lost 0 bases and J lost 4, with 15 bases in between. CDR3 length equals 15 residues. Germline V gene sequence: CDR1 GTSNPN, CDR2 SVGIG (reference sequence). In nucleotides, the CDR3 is TGTGCCTGGAGTGTACGGGCAGGGATGAGCACTGAAGCTTTCTTT. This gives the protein CAWSVRAGMSTEAFF.

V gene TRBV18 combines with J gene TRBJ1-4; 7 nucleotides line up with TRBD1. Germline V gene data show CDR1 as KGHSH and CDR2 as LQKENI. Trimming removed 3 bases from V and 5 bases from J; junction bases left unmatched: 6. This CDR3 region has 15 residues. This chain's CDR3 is CASSPPGQINEKLFF. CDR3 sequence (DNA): TGTGCCAGCTCACCGCCGGGACAGATAAATGAAAAACTGTTTTTT. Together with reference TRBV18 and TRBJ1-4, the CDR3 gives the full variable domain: NAGVMQNPRHLVRRRGQEARLRCSPMKGHSHVYWYRQLPEEGLKFMVYLQKENIIDESGMPKERFSAEFPKEGPSILRIQQVVRGDSAAYFCASSPPGQINEKLFFGSGTQLSVL.

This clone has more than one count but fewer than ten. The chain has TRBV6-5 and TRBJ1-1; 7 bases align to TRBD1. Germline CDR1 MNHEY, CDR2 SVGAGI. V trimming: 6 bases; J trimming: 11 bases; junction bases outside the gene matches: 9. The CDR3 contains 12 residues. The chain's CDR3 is CASSWDRSRAFF. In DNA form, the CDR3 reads TGTGCCAGCAGCTGGGACAGATCCAGGGCTTTCTTT.

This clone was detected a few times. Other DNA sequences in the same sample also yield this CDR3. The DNA of the CDR3 is TGTGCCTGGAGTCCAGGGGAAGAGACCCAGTACTTC. Translation: CAWSPGEETQYF. The chain employs TRBV30 and TRBJ2-5; D might be TRBD1 (6 bases). V dropped 2 bases and J dropped 3 bases, with 7 bases sitting between them. Germline lookup yields CDR1 GTSNPN and CDR2 SVGIG (reference sequence). This CDR3 comprises 12 residues. The whole variable domain, remainder taken from reference TRBV30 and TRBJ2-5, is SQTIHQWPATLVQPVGSPLSLECTVEGTSNPNLYWYRQAAGRGLQLLFYSVGIGQISSEVPQNLSASRPQDRQFILSSKKLLLSDSGFYLCAWSPGEETQYFGPGTRLLVL.

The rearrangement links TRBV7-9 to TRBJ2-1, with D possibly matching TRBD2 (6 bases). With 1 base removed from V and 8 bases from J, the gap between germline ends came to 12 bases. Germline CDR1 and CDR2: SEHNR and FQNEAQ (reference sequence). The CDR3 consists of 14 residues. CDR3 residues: CASSLGLDVDEQFF. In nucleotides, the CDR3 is TGTGCCAGCAGCTTAGGACTAGATGTCGATGAGCAGTTCTTC.

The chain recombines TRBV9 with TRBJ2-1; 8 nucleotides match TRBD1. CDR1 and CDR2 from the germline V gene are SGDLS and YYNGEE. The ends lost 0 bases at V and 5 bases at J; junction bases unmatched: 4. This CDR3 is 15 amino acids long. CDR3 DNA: TGTGCCAGCAGCGTAGTTGGGACAGGTAACAATGAGCAGTTCTTC. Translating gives CASSVVGTGNNEQFF.

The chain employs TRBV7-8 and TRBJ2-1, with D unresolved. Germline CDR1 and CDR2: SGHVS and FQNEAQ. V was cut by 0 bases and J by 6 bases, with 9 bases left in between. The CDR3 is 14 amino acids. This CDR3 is CASSLATGFNEQFF. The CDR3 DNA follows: TGTGCCAGCAGCTTAGCGACGGGTTTCAATGAGCAGTTCTTC.

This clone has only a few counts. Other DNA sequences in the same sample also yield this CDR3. The CDR3 loop reads CASSVAGNTEAFF. Here the CDR3 DNA reads TGTGCCAGCAGCGTAGCAGGGAACACTGAAGCTTTCTTT. The rearrangement uses TRBV9 and TRBJ1-1; D is ambiguous. The V end was cut by 0 bases, the J end by 1 base, with 4 bases between. The CDR3 has 13 residues. Germline CDR1 is SGDLS and CDR2 is YYNGEE.

For the CDR3, the DNA is TGTGCCACCAGCAGTGGGCTCCGAGATCAGCCCCAGCATTTT. Its protein product is CATSSGLRDQPQHF. The chain carries TRBV15 and TRBJ1-5; D is undetermined. This CDR3 comprises 14 residues. The V gene's germline CDR1 is LNHNV and CDR2 YYDKDF (reference sequence). Trimming pared 3 bases from V and 5 bases from J, leaving 11 bases between.

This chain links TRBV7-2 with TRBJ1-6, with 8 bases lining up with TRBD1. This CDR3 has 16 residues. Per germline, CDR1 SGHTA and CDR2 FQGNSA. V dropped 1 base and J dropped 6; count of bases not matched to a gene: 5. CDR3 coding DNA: TGTGCCAGCAGCTTAGGCCAGGGGGCATCTAATTCACCCCTCCACTTT. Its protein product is CASSLGQGASNSPLHF.

CDR3 in amino acids: CASSPVGGNEKLFF. CDR3 sequence (DNA): TGTGCCAGCAGTCCCGTCGGCGGGAATGAAAAACTGTTTTTT. The rearrangement joins TRBV6-5 to TRBJ1-4; unclear D gene. V was shortened by 5 bases and J by 5 bases, with 12 bases between the two germline ends. Germline loops: CDR1 MNHEY, CDR2 SVGAGI. The CDR3 spans 14 residues.

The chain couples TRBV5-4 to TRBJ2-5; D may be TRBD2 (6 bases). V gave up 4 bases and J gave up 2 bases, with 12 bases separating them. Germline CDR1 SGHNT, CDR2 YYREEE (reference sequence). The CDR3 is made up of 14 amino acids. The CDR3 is CASSLTGRQETQYF. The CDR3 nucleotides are TGTGCCAGCAGCCTCACCGGGAGACAAGAGACCCAGTACTTC. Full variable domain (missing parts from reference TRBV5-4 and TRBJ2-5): ETGVTQSPTHLIKTRGQQVTLRCSSQSGHNTVSWYQQALGQGPQFIFQYYREEENGRGNFPPRFSGLQFPNYSSELNVNALELDDSALYLCASSLTGRQETQYFGPGTRLLVL.